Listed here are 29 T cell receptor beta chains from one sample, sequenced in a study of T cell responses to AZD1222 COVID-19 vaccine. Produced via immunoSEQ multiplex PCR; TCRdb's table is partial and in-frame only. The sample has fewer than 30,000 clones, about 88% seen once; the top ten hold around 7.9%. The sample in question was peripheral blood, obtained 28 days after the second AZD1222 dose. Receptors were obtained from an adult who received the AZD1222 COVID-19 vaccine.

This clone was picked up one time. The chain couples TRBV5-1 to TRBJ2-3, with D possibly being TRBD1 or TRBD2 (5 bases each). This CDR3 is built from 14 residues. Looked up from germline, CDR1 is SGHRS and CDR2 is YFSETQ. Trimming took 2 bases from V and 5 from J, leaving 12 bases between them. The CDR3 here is CASSFPGAIDTQYF. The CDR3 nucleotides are TGCGCCAGCAGCTTTCCCGGGGCGATAGATACGCAGTATTTT.

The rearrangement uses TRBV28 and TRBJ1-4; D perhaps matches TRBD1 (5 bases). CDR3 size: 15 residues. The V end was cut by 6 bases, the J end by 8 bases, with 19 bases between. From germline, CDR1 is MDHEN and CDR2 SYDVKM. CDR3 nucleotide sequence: TGTGCCAGCAGGGGGGGTGGAGGGGATATAGAAAAACTGTTTTTT. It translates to CASRGGGGDIEKLFF.

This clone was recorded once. The CDR3 protein is CASSVDRNLLKLFF. The DNA of the CDR3 is TGTGCCAGCAGTGTTGACAGAAACCTCTTAAAACTGTTTTTT. The chain has TRBV2 and TRBJ1-4; possibly TRBD1 for D (5 bases). V was clipped by 4 bases and J by 10 bases, with 16 bases between them. Germline CDR1 and CDR2: SNHLY and FYNNEI. This CDR3 region has 14 residues.

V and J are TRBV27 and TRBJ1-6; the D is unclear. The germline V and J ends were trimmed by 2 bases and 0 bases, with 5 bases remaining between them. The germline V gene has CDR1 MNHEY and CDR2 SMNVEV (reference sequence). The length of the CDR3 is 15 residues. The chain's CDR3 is CASSLGVSYNSPLHF. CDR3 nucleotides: TGTGCCAGCAGTTTAGGGGTCTCCTATAATTCACCCCTCCACTTT.

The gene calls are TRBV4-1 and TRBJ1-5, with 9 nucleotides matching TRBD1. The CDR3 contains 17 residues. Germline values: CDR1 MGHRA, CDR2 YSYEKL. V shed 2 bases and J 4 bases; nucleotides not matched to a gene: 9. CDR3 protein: CASSQRYTGTGNQPQHF. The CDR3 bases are TGCGCCAGCAGCCAACGATATACCGGGACAGGGAATCAGCCCCAGCATTTT.

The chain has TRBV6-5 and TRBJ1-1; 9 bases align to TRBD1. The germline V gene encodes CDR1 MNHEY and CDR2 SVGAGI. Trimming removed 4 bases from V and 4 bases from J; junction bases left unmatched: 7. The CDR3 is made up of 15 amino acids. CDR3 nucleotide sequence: TGTGCCAGCAGTTCCTCCGGGACAGGGCCCACTGAAGCTTTCTTT. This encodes CASSSSGTGPTEAFF.

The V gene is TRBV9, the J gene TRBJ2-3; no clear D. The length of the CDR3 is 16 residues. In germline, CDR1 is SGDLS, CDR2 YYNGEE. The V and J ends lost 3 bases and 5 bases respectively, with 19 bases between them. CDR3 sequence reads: CASSASPVGIGDTQYF. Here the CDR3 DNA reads TGTGCCAGCAGCGCCTCCCCTGTAGGGATAGGAGATACGCAGTATTTT.

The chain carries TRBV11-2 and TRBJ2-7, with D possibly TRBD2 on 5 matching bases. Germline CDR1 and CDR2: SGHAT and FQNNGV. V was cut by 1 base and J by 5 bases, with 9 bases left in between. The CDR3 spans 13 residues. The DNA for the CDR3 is TGTGCCAGCAGCTTAGGAGGACTTAACGAGCAGTACTTC. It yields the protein CASSLGGLNEQYF.

CDR3: CSVRDSLNQPQHF. In DNA, the CDR3 is TGCAGCGTCCGGGACAGCCTTAATCAGCCCCAGCATTTT. The V gene is TRBV29-1, the J gene TRBJ1-5, with 7 bases matching TRBD1. Germline V gene lookup returns CDR1 SQVTM and CDR2 ANQGSEA. The CDR3 length is 13 residues. V lost 6 bases to trimming and J lost 4 bases; unmatched junction nucleotides: 6.

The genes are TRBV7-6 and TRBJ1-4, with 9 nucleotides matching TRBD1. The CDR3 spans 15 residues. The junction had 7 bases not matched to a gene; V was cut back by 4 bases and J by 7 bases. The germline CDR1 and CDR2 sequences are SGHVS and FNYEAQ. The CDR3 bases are TGTGCCAGCAGCTCACAGGGGGCCGCGGCTGAAAAACTGTTTTTT. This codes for CASSSQGAAAEKLFF.

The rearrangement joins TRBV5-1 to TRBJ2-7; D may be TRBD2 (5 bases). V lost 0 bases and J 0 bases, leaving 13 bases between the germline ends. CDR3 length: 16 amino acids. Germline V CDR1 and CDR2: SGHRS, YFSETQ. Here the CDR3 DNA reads TGCGCCAGCAGCTTGGACCCCGTTGGGAGCTCCTACGAGCAGTACTTC. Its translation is CASSLDPVGSSYEQYF.

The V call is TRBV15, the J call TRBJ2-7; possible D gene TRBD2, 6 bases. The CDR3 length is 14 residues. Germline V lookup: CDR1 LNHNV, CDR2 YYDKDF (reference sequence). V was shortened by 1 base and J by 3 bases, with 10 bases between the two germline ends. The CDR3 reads CATSRGGGSYEQYF. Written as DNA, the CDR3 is TGTGCCACCAGCAGAGGGGGAGGTAGCTACGAGCAGTACTTC.

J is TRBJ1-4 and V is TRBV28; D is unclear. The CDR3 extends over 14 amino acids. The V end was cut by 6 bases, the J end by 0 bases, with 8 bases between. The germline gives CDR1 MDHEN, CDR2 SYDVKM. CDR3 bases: TGTGCCAGCAGCCCGGATGCAACTAATGAAAAACTGTTTTTT. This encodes CASSPDATNEKLFF.

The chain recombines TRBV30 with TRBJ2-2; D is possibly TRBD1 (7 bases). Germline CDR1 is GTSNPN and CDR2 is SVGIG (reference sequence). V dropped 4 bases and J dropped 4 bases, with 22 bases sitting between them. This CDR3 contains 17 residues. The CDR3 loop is CAWNGRGRQGGTGELFF. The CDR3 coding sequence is TGTGCCTGGAATGGGAGAGGTCGACAGGGAGGCACCGGGGAGCTGTTTTTT.

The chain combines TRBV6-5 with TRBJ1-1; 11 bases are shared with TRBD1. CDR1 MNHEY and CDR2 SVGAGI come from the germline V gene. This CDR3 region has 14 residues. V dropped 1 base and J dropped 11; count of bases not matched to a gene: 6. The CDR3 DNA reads TGTGCCAGCAGTTACTATTGGACAGGGGGCCATGCTTTCTTT. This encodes CASSYYWTGGHAFF.

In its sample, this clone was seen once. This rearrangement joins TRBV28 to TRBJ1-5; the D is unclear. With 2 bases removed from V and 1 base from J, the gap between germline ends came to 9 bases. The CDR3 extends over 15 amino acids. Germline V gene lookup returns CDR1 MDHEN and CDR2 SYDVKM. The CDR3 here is CASSLISGSNQPQHF. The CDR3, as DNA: TGTGCCAGCAGTTTAATCTCGGGGAGCAATCAGCCCCAGCATTTT.

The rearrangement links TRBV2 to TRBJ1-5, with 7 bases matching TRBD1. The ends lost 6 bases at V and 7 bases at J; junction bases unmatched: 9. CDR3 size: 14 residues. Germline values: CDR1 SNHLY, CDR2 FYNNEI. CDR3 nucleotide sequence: TGTGCCAGCAGGGACCTCACAGGGGACCAGCCCCAGCATTTT. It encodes CASRDLTGDQPQHF.

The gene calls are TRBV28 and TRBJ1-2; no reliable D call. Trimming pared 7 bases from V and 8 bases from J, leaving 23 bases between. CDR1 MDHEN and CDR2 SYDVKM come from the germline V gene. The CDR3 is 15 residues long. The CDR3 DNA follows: TGTGCCAGCAACCTTCGGTTTGAGGGATCAGCCGGCTACACCTTC. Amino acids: CASNLRFEGSAGYTF.

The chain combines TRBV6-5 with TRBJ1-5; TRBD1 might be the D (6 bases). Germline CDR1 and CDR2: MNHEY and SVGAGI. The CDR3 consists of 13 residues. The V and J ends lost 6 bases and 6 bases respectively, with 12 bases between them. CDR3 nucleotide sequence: TGTGCCAGCAGGGCAGGGGCGAGTCAGCCCCAGCATTTT. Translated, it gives CASRAGASQPQHF.

The CDR3 coding sequence is TGTGCCAGCTCACCCTCCGGGACTCAGTACACTGAAGCTTTCTTT. It codes for CASSPSGTQYTEAFF. The chain links TRBV18 to TRBJ1-1, with D perhaps matching TRBD1 (5 bases). The CDR3 runs to 15 residues. Trimming took 3 bases from V and 3 from J, leaving 14 bases between them. Germline loops: CDR1 KGHSH, CDR2 LQKENI.

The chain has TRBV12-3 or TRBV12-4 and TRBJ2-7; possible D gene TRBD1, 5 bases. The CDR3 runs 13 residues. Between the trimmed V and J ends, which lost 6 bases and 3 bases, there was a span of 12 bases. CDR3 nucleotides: TGTGCCAGCAGCCTGGACACTTACTACGAGCAGTACTTC. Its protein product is CASSLDTYYEQYF.

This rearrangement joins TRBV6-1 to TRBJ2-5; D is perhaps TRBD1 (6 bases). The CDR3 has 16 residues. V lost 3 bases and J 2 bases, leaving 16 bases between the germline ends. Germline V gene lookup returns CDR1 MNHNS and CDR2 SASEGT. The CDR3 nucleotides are TGTGCCAGCAGTGATTTTATCAGGGGTAGTCAAGAGACCCAGTACTTC. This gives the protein CASSDFIRGSQETQYF.

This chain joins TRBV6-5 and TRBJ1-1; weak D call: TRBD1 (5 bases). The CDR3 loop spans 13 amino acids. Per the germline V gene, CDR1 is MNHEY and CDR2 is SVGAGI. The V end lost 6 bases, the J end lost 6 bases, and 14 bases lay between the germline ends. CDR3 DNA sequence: TGTGCCAGCAGCCAAAAGGTGGGGGCTGAAGCTTTCTTT. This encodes CASSQKVGAEAFF.

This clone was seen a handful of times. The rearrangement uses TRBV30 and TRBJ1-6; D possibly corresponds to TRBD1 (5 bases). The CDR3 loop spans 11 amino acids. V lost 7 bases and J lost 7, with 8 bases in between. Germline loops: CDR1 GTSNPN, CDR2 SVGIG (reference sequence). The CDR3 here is CAYSGNSPLHF. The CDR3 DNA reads TGTGCCTACTCAGGGAATTCACCCCTCCACTTT.

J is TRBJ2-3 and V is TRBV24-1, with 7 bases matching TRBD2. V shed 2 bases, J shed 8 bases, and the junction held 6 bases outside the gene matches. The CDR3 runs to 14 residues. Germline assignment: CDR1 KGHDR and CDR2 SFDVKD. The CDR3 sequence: CATSDSSGVGTQYF. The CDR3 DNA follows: TGTGCCACCAGTGATTCCAGCGGGGTGGGTACGCAGTATTTT.

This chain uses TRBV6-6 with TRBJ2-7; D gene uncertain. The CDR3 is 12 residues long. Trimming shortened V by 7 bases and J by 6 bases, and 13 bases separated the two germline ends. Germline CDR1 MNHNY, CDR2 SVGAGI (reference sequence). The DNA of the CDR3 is TGTGCCAGCAACCCACCCCTAGGCGAGCAGTACTTC. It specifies CASNPPLGEQYF.

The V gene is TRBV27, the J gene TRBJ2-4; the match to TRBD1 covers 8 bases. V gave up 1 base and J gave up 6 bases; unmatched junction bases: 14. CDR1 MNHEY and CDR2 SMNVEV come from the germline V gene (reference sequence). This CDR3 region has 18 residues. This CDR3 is CASSLWGTFGQGSNIQYF. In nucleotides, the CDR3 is TGTGCCAGCAGTTTATGGGGTACGTTTGGACAGGGATCAAACATTCAGTACTTC.

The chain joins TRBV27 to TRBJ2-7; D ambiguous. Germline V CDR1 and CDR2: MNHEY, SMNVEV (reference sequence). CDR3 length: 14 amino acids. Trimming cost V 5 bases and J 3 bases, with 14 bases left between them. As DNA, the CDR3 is TGTGCCAGCAGTCTGTCTTCCCCTTACTACGAGCAGTACTTC. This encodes CASSLSSPYYEQYF.

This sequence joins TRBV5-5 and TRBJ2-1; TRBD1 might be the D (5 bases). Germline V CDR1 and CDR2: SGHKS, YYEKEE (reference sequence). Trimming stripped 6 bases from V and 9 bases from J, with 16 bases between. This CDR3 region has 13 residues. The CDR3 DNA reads TGTGCCAGCAAAGGGGCCAGGGCGACTGAGCAGTTCTTC. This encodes CASKGARATEQFF.